This entry lists 17 T cell receptor beta chains sequenced from one sample in a study of blood T cell repertoires in COVID-19. TCRdb's copy holds only in-frame clones and misses some; the assay was immunoSEQ multiplex PCR. The sample includes 380,000 or so clones, more than 70% seen only once; the top ten take roughly 1.2%. Input material: peripheral blood. Receptor source: a man aged 35 to 55 with acute or convalescent COVID-19.

The chain recombines TRBV6-5 with TRBJ1-1, with unresolved D. The CDR3 contains 13 residues. The V gene's germline CDR1 is MNHEY and CDR2 SVGAGI. Deletions cut 0 bases from V and 1 base from J, with 3 bases between. The CDR3 reads CASSYSRNTEAFF. The DNA of the CDR3 is TGTGCCAGCAGTTACTCGCGGAACACTGAAGCTTTCTTT.

The rearrangement links TRBV9 to TRBJ2-1, with 14 positions matching TRBD2. The CDR3 loop spans 18 amino acids. Germline loops: CDR1 SGDLS, CDR2 YYNGEE. With 1 base clipped from V and 0 bases from J, the junction kept 3 bases outside the gene matches. In DNA form, the CDR3 reads TGTGCCAGCAGCGTATCGACTAGCGGGGGGGCCTCCTACAATGAGCAGTTCTTC. It translates to CASSVSTSGGASYNEQFF.

This clone appeared once. The V call is TRBV5-4, the J call TRBJ2-2; TRBD1 matches 7 bases. Per germline, CDR1 SGHNT and CDR2 YYREEE (reference sequence). Trimming removed 0 bases from V and 1 base from J; junction bases left unmatched: 0. The CDR3 sequence is 15 residues long. CDR3 sequence: CASSLGTGNTGELFF. Written as DNA, the CDR3 is TGTGCCAGCAGCTTGGGGACAGGGAACACCGGGGAGCTGTTTTTT.

The chain recombines TRBV25-1 with TRBJ1-2, with 7 bases matching TRBD1. V lost 5 bases and J lost 6; bases outside the gene matches: 6. The CDR3 runs to 13 residues. Germline values: CDR1 MGHDK, CDR2 SYGVNS. The CDR3, as DNA: TGTGCCAGCAGTAAACAGGGGTTCGATGGCTACACCTTC. Amino acid sequence: CASSKQGFDGYTF.

The J gene is TRBJ1-2, the V gene TRBV6-6; 7 nucleotides agree with TRBD1. After removal of 9 bases from V and 6 bases from J, the junction contained 7 bases not matched to a gene. The length of the CDR3 is 12 residues. The germline V gene encodes CDR1 MNHNY and CDR2 SVGAGI (reference sequence). The DNA of the CDR3 is TGTGCCAGTGTAAACAGGGGAGATGGCTACACCTTC. Translated: CASVNRGDGYTF.

This chain joins TRBV28 and TRBJ1-1; tentatively, D is TRBD1 (5 bases). This CDR3 comprises 13 residues. Germline V CDR1 and CDR2: MDHEN, SYDVKM. Deletions cut 7 bases from V and 7 bases from J, with 16 bases between. This CDR3 is CASIQRLQGEAFF. CDR3 sequence (DNA): TGTGCCAGCATTCAACGGCTCCAGGGTGAAGCTTTCTTT.

This chain connects TRBV5-1 to TRBJ1-1, with 9 bases that match TRBD1. Germline V gene lookup returns CDR1 SGHRS and CDR2 YFSETQ. The CDR3 extends over 15 amino acids. With V trimmed by 4 bases and J by 6 bases, 10 bases remained unmatched. CDR3 sequence (DNA): TGCGCCAGCAGCGACTACAGGGGGCAGTCGGCTGAAGCTTTCTTT. Translating gives CASSDYRGQSAEAFF.

CDR3 protein: CASSLFMTAGALAYEQYF. The CDR3 DNA sequence: TGTGCCAGCAGTCTTTTTATGACCGCAGGGGCTCTAGCCTACGAGCAGTACTTC. This chain links TRBV6-6 with TRBJ2-7, with D perhaps matching TRBD1 (6 bases). Germline V gene sequence: CDR1 MNHNY, CDR2 SVGAGI (reference sequence). Trimming shortened V by 5 bases and J by 2 bases, and 25 bases separated the two germline ends. This CDR3 has 18 amino acids.

The chain links TRBV4-3 to TRBJ2-3; D gene uncertain. The V gene lost 0 bases and the J gene lost 2 bases, with 9 bases spanning the gap. The CDR3 covers 15 residues. CDR1 is LGHNA and CDR2 is YSLEER in the germline V gene. The CDR3 nucleotides read TGCGCCAGCAGCCAAGATCCCGACACCACAGATACGCAGTATTTT. Protein: CASSQDPDTTDTQYF.

The genes are TRBV9 and TRBJ2-4; D may be TRBD2 (5 bases). The CDR3 is 15 residues long. V shed 3 bases and J shed 0 bases, with 10 bases lying between them. Germline CDR1 and CDR2: SGDLS and YYNGEE. The CDR3 loop reads CASSAGFVAKNIQYF. The CDR3 nucleotides read TGTGCCAGCAGCGCGGGGTTTGTAGCCAAAAACATTCAGTACTTC.

CDR3 nucleotide sequence: TGTGCCAGCAGCGTAGGCGGAACAGGAAACTATGGCTACACCTTC. Protein: CASSVGGTGNYGYTF. The chain uses TRBV9 and TRBJ1-2; possibly TRBD1 for D (5 bases). V was clipped by 0 bases and J by 2 bases, with 11 bases between them. Germline CDR1 SGDLS, CDR2 YYNGEE. The CDR3 sequence is 15 residues long.

On this clone itself: This sample includes further DNA sequences coding for the same CDR3. The V and J genes are TRBV6-5 and TRBJ1-5, with 11 bases matching TRBD1. CDR1 and CDR2 from the germline V gene are MNHEY and SVGAGI. The CDR3 totals 15 residues. J lost 4 bases, V lost 5 bases, and 4 bases had no gene match. The CDR3 loop is CASSPGTGGNQPQHF. In DNA, the CDR3 is TGTGCCAGCAGTCCCGGGACAGGGGGAAATCAGCCCCAGCATTTT.

The chain combines TRBV5-5 with TRBJ2-7; TRBD2 is a possible D gene (5 bases). CDR3 length equals 12 residues. The V end was cut by 4 bases, the J end by 3 bases, with 8 bases between. In germline, CDR1 is SGHKS, CDR2 YYEKEE (reference sequence). In DNA form, the CDR3 reads TGTGCCAGCAGCCTGGACTTCTACGAGCAGTACTTC. Translation: CASSLDFYEQYF.

Only one count was recorded for this clone. The chain links TRBV5-4 to TRBJ2-3; 7 bases map to TRBD2. There are 15 residues in the CDR3. CDR1 SGHNT and CDR2 YYREEE come from the germline V gene (reference sequence). V was clipped by 0 bases and J by 5 bases; unmatched bases: 6. In DNA form, the CDR3 reads TGTGCCAGCAGCTTGGTAGGCGGGAGTGGAGATACGCAGTATTTT. It codes for CASSLVGGSGDTQYF.

V and J are TRBV7-9 and TRBJ2-3; D possibly corresponds to TRBD1 (5 bases). The CDR3 runs 15 residues. From germline, CDR1 is SEHNR and CDR2 FQNEAQ (reference sequence). V was pared by 1 base and J by 4 bases, with 12 bases between. CDR3 sequence: CASSLGTWASDTQYF. The CDR3, as DNA: TGTGCCAGCAGCTTAGGGACATGGGCTTCAGATACGCAGTATTTT.

V gene TRBV7-2 combines with J gene TRBJ2-2; unclear D gene. Trimming pared 5 bases from V and 1 base from J, leaving 8 bases between. Germline V CDR1 and CDR2: SGHTA, FQGNSA. CDR3 length: 14 amino acids. The CDR3 nucleotides read TGTGCCAGCAGCCCGGTCTGGAACACCGGGGAGCTGTTTTTT. As protein: CASSPVWNTGELFF.

The chain combines TRBV3-1 (or the pseudogene TRBV3-2) with TRBJ1-1; D gene ambiguous. This CDR3 contains 12 residues. Germline V lookup: CDR1 LGHDT, CDR2 YNNKEL (reference sequence). V was pared by 5 bases and J by 6 bases, with 10 bases between. The CDR3 loop is CASSLKTSEAFF. The CDR3 nucleotides are TGTGCCAGCAGCTTAAAAACATCTGAAGCTTTCTTT.